The rows below give T cell receptor beta chains drawn from one sample of a study of blood T cell repertoires in COVID-19. TCRdb's table, derived via immunoSEQ multiplex PCR, lists solely in-frame clones and lacks some. This sample has approximately 76,000 clones, with roughly nine tenths found just once. The sample was peripheral blood. The receptors shown here come from a man at least 80 years old in a cohort sampled during active COVID-19. CDR3s include the opening cysteine and the closing phenylalanine or tryptophan. A D gene is named only where the DNA matches it firmly. Expanded clones are given a class, and other clones once, few, many or no size at all.

j_call	v_call	clone_size	d_call	cdr3_nt	cdr3_aa
TRBJ1-4	TRBV19	NA	TRBD1	TGTGCCAGTAGCCGAACCACCGGGACAGGGCACGAAAAACTGTTTTTT	CASSRTTGTGHEKLFF
TRBJ2-7	TRBV18	few	TRBD1	TGTGCCAGCTCCCCAGGGACAGGGCGATCCTACGAGCAGTACTTC	CASSPGTGRSYEQYF
TRBJ2-3	TRBV4-3	NA	NA	TGCGCCAGCAGCCAAGGGAGGTCTTTTGAAGACACGCAGTATTTT	CASSQGRSFEDTQYF
TRBJ2-4	TRBV3-1/TRBV3-2	NA	TRBD2	TGTGCCAGCAGCGTGGGGCAGGGACTAAAAAACATTCAGTACTTC	CASSVGQGLKNIQYF
TRBJ1-5	TRBV19	once	NA	TGTGCCAGTAGTTGGACAGACAATCAGCCCCAGCATTTT	CASSWTDNQPQHF
TRBJ1-1	TRBV5-1	NA	NA	TGCGCCAGCAGTTACACACAGGGATCCACTGAAGCTTTCTTT	CASSYTQGSTEAFF
TRBJ2-2	TRBV19	once	TRBD1	TGTGCCAGTAGTACGACAGGGGGGGGCGGGCAGCTGTTTTTT	CASSTTGGGGQLFF
TRBJ2-7	TRBV7-2	once	NA	TGTGCCAGCAGCTTAGAGGCTAGCTCCTACGAGCAGTACTTC	CASSLEASSYEQYF
TRBJ2-1	TRBV19	NA	TRBD2	TGTGCCAGTAGTATAGGGGGGGGGATGGTACAGTTCTTC	CASSIGGGMVQFF
TRBJ1-5	TRBV5-5	NA	NA	TGTGCCAGCAGCTTGGGGGCAGGGATAGACAATCAGCCCCAGCATTTT	CASSLGAGIDNQPQHF
TRBJ1-1	TRBV7-2	once	TRBD1	TGTGCCAGCAGCTTCTACAGGGGGCTTCACACTGAAGCTTTCTTT	CASSFYRGLHTEAFF
TRBJ2-5	TRBV7-2	NA	TRBD2	TGTGCCAGCAGCCCTCGGACTAGCGGGGGCAAGCAAGAGACCCAGTACTTC	CASSPRTSGGKQETQYF
TRBJ2-5	TRBV27	NA	TRBD1	TGTGCCAGCAGTTCTCCCGGACAGGGGAGACAGACCCAGTACTTC	CASSSPGQGRQTQYF
TRBJ2-3	TRBV7-2	once	NA	TGTGCCAGCAGCTTGGGCAGCTACACAGATACGCAGTATTTT	CASSLGSYTDTQYF
TRBJ2-1	TRBV21-1	NA	NA	TGTGCCAGCAGCAAAACAATGCGACAGGGGAACGGGAATGAGCAGTTCTTC	CASSKTMRQGNGNEQFF
TRBJ2-1	TRBV19	NA	TRBD1	TGTGCCAGTATAGGGACAGGGCGTGCTGAGCAGTTCTTC	CASIGTGRAEQFF
TRBJ1-6	TRBV13	once	NA	TGTGCCAGCAGCCCAGGGGTTTCACCCCTCCACTTT	CASSPGVSPLHF
TRBJ1-2	TRBV19	NA	TRBD1	TGTGCCAGTAGTTGGCGACAGGGGAATGGCTACACCTTC	CASSWRQGNGYTF
TRBJ2-2	TRBV9	NA	NA	TGTGCCAGCAGCGCGGACGTAGGCTCGGGGGAGCTATTTTTT	CASSADVGSGELFF
TRBJ1-2	TRBV4-1	few	NA	TGCGCCAGCAGCCCAGGGGCTCTTAACTATGGCTACACCTTC	CASSPGALNYGYTF
TRBJ2-6	TRBV7-9	NA	NA	TGTGCCAGCAGTATAGACACCTCTGGGGCCAACGTCCTGACTTTC	CASSIDTSGANVLTF
TRBJ2-7	TRBV7-3	NA	NA	TGTGCCAGCAGCCCGGGTCGAAGCTCCTACGAGCAGTACTTC	CASSPGRSSYEQYF
TRBJ2-2	TRBV3-1/TRBV3-2	NA	TRBD1	TGTGCCAGCAGCCGGGGACAGAGGGTTCACGGGGAGCTGTTTTTT	CASSRGQRVHGELFF
TRBJ2-5	TRBV11-3	once	NA	TGTGCCAGCAGCTTTAACCTTTCGGGGGAAGAGACCCAGTACTTC	CASSFNLSGEETQYF
TRBJ2-5	TRBV10-3	NA	TRBD2	TGTGCCATCAGTATGGGGACTAGCGGGGTAGGAGAGACCCAGTACTTC	CAISMGTSGVGETQYF
TRBJ2-3	TRBV7-8	NA	TRBD2	TGTGCCAGCAGCCCCAGGACTAGCGGGGGCACAGATACGCAGTATTTT	CASSPRTSGGTDTQYF
TRBJ2-7	TRBV27	NA	NA	TGTGCCAGCATCGGGCCGTCAGGGGTTAACTACGAGCAGTACTTC	CASIGPSGVNYEQYF
TRBJ1-3	TRBV5-5	NA	TRBD1	TGTGCCAGCAGCTTGGTGGGGACAGGTGGAAACACCATATATTTT	CASSLVGTGGNTIYF
TRBJ1-1	TRBV12-3/TRBV12-4	NA	NA	TGTGCCAGCAGCTCCGAGGTGACTGAAGCTTTCTTT	CASSSEVTEAFF
TRBJ1-5	TRBV6-1	NA	TRBD1	TGTGCCAGCAGTGAAGGACAGGGTGGTCCCCAGCATTTT	CASSEGQGGPQHF
TRBJ2-7	TRBV27	NA	TRBD2	TGTGCCAGCAGTCTCGCTCCCGGCGGGGGCTCCTACGAGCAGTACTTC	CASSLAPGGGSYEQYF
TRBJ1-2	TRBV3-1/TRBV3-2	NA	NA	TGTGCCAGCAGCCCACAGGGTTTTTGGCTTAACTATGGCTACACCTTC	CASSPQGFWLNYGYTF
TRBJ2-4	TRBV7-2	NA	NA	TGTGCCAGCAGCTTCCCAGCGGTGGGTGGTCACATTCAGTACTTC	CASSFPAVGGHIQYF
TRBJ2-7	TRBV5-8	once	NA	TGTGCCAGCAGCCGAGGGAGGGGGGTCTACGAGCAGTACTTC	CASSRGRGVYEQYF
TRBJ2-7	TRBV6-5	once	NA	TGTGCCAGCAGCCGCAGGGGTACTAGATCCTACGAGCAGTACTTC	CASSRRGTRSYEQYF
TRBJ2-5	TRBV5-1	once	NA	TGCGCCAGCAGCGGCGGGACCCATCAAGAGGGGACCCAGTACTTC	CASSGGTHQEGTQYF
TRBJ2-3	TRBV11-3	NA	NA	TGTGCCAGCAGCTTAGGGGCGCAGGCAACAGATACGCAGTATTTT	CASSLGAQATDTQYF
TRBJ2-3	TRBV5-6	NA	NA	TGTGCCAGCAGCTTGCAGGGGACAGATACGCAGTATTTT	CASSLQGTDTQYF
TRBJ2-2	TRBV4-3	medium-sized	TRBD2	TGCGCCAGCAGCCAAGATTTGACTAGCGCCGGGGAGCTGTTTTTT	CASSQDLTSAGELFF
TRBJ1-1	TRBV3-1/TRBV3-2	NA	NA	TGTGCCAGCAGCCAAGGGGGTTTGGGAGCTGAAGCTTTCTTT	CASSQGGLGAEAFF
TRBJ2-1	TRBV5-6	once	NA	TGTGCCAGCAGCTTGGGAAGCCAGAGGGATGAGCAGTTCTTC	CASSLGSQRDEQFF
TRBJ2-1	TRBV27	NA	NA	TGTGCCAGCAGACTAGAGAGCTTGGTTGGCTTGGGATACAATGAGCAGTTCTTC	CASRLESLVGLGYNEQFF